These 27 T cell receptor beta chains were sequenced from one sample in a study of Tregs in tolerant kidney transplant recipients. Related graft donors supplied nonmyeloablative bone marrow transplants, and mixed chimerism was transient. Sequencing used immunoSEQ multiplex PCR; TCRdb keeps in-frame clones, though not all of them. This repertoire comprises tens of thousands of clones; its ten largest clones make up 1.8%. The source material was CD4+ T cells from blood (PBMCs), sampled 24 months after the transplant. The source of these receptors is a human patient who received a combined kidney and bone marrow transplant. Some T cells may possibly be graft donor cells.

Worth noting for this clone: The sequence runs out 3 residues before the end of the CDR3; the remainder is reconstructed from the germline J gene. The chain uses TRBV19 and TRBJ2-5; D possibly corresponds to TRBD1 (6 bases). Per the germline V gene, CDR1 is LNHDA and CDR2 is SQIVND (reference sequence). Between the trimmed V and J ends, which lost 5 bases and 5 bases, there was a span of 15 bases. CDR3 size: 14 residues. The sequenced CDR3 bases are TGTGCCAGTAGTGTCATACAGGGTCATGAGACC. Translation gives CASSVIQGHET. The whole CDR3 protein is CASSVIQGHETQYF.

Note on this clone: The read comes to an end 3 residues before the CDR3 does, leaving the germline J gene to fill in the end. V is TRBV5-4 and J is TRBJ1-4; TRBD1 matches 8 bases. Germline V CDR1 and CDR2: SGHNT, YYREEE (reference sequence). The CDR3 has 14 amino acids. V lost 0 bases, J lost 10 bases, and 5 bases stayed unmatched. CDR3 DNA (partial): TGTGCCAGCAGCTTGGACAGGGGGTATGGAAAA. It is translated as CASSLDRGYGK. The full CDR3 reads CASSLDRGYGKLFF.

As to this clone: The CDR3 end lies 3 residues beyond the end of the read and is filled in from the germline J gene. The genes are TRBV2 and TRBJ1-4, with TRBD1 identical over 9 bases. V was pared by 4 bases and J by 5 bases, with 5 bases of the junction left unmatched. This CDR3 is 15 amino acids long. The germline V gene encodes CDR1 SNHLY and CDR2 FYNNEI. The CDR3 DNA, read in part, is TGTGCCAGCAGTGTAAGGACAGGGGTGAATGAAAAA. Protein product: CASSVRTGVNEK. The entire CDR3 reads CASSVRTGVNEKLFF.

Of note for this clone: The CDR3 end falls 3 residues outside the read, so it is completed with the germline J gene. V usage is TRBV10-1 and J usage is TRBJ2-1; D unresolved. CDR1 WNHNN and CDR2 SYGVQD come from the germline V gene (reference sequence). Trimming left V 3 bases short and J 1 base short, with 10 bases between. CDR3 size: 15 residues. The CDR3 sequence: CASSDKTFSYNEQFF. CDR3 DNA (partial): TGCGCCAGCAGTGACAAGACTTTTTCCTACAATGAG.

Details on this clone: The read terminates 3 residues ahead of where the CDR3 ends, so the germline J gene completes it. The V and J genes are TRBV7-9 and TRBJ2-6; weak D call: TRBD1 (6 bases). Germline loops: CDR1 SEHNR, CDR2 FQNEAQ (reference sequence). The CDR3 consists of 14 residues. V lost 5 bases to trimming and J lost 4 bases, with 9 bases between them. The CDR3: CASSTGSGANVLTF. The CDR3 DNA, read in part, is TGTGCCAGCAGCACAGGGTCCGGGGCCAACGTC.

A remark on this clone: One end of the junction does not line up with germline, which may come from a read error. With the read ending 3 residues before the CDR3 end, the germline J gene is used to fill in that end. This chain joins TRBV4-2 and TRBJ2-1; D gene unclear. The CDR3 covers 15 residues. Germline CDR1 and CDR2: LGHNA and YNFKEQ. The CDR3 protein is CASSQDLFGRNEQFF. CDR3 bases read: TGCGCCAGCAGCCAAGATCTTTTTGGGCGCAATGAG.

Concerning this clone itself: Coverage ceases 3 residues before the CDR3 finishes, and the germline J gene fills in the end. The V call is TRBV5-1, the J call TRBJ2-5; tentatively, D is TRBD2 (7 bases). V dropped 4 bases and J dropped 1 base, with 17 bases sitting between them. This CDR3 has 16 residues. Germline CDR1 and CDR2: SGHRS and YFSETQ. CDR3 DNA, as far as it was read: TGCGCCAGCAGCAGGGGGACTACCCGGAGCCAAGAGACC. Translating gives CASSRGTTRSQET. The entire CDR3 protein reads CASSRGTTRSQETQYF.

On this clone: The read comes to an end 3 residues before the CDR3 does, leaving the germline J gene to fill in the end. The chain links TRBV20-1 to TRBJ1-3; tentatively, D is TRBD1 (5 bases). V was shortened by 5 bases and J by 5 bases, with 13 bases between the two germline ends. CDR3 length equals 13 residues. Germline V gene lookup returns CDR1 DFQATT and CDR2 SNEGSKA (reference sequence). The CDR3 region is CSAVKGSRNTIYF. The part of the CDR3 DNA that was read is TGCAGTGCTGTGAAGGGGTCCAGAAACACC.

As concerns this clone: The read ends 3 residues before the CDR3 terminus; that terminus is restored from the germline J gene. The J gene is TRBJ2-2, the V gene TRBV5-4; TRBD1 matches at 10 bases. CDR1 SGHNT and CDR2 YYREEE come from the germline V gene (reference sequence). This CDR3 has 15 residues. The V gene end was trimmed by 4 bases and the J gene end by 4 bases; junction bases not matched to a gene: 4. CDR3 protein: CASSTRTGGTGELFF. The sequenced part of the CDR3 DNA is TGTGCCAGCAGCACCCGGACAGGGGGCACCGGGGAG.

Comments on this clone: Read coverage stops 3 residues before the CDR3 terminus; the germline J gene supplies the remainder. The chain links TRBV2 to TRBJ2-1; a possible D gene is TRBD1 (6 bases). CDR3 length equals 15 residues. Between the trimmed V and J ends, which lost 8 bases and 0 bases, there was a span of 14 bases. Per germline, CDR1 SNHLY and CDR2 FYNNEI. The sequenced CDR3 bases are TGTGCCAGCTATTGGGACATCAGCTCCTACAATGAG. Encoded protein: CASYWDISSYNE. The CDR3 as a whole reads CASYWDISSYNEQFF.

Comments on this clone: The read is 3 residues too short to cover the CDR3 end, so that end is filled in from the germline J gene. The chain carries TRBV7-2 and TRBJ2-7; possible D gene TRBD2, 6 bases. V was shortened by 5 bases and J by 4 bases, with 15 bases between the two germline ends. The CDR3 runs 14 residues. Germline V gene sequence: CDR1 SGHTA, CDR2 FQGNSA. This CDR3 reads CASSIDGGPYEQYF. CDR3 DNA, as far as it was read: TGTGCCAGCAGCATAGACGGGGGACCTTACGAG.

Details on this clone: The read finishes 3 residues shy of the CDR3 end, and the germline J gene is used to complete it. This sequence joins TRBV5-1 and TRBJ1-1; 11 bases align to TRBD1. The CDR3 has 14 residues. Germline CDR1 is SGHRS and CDR2 is YFSETQ. V trimming: 3 bases; J trimming: 3 bases; junction bases outside the gene matches: 1. CDR3 bases read: TGCGCCAGCAGCTGGGGACAGGGGGACACTGAA. Amino acid sequence: CASSWGQGDTE. From start to end, the CDR3 is CASSWGQGDTEAFF.

On this clone itself: The CDR3 end is not reached by the read, which stops 3 residues before it; the germline J gene fills it in. The J gene is TRBJ1-4, the V gene TRBV14; TRBD1 might be the D (6 bases). The CDR3 sequence is 12 residues long. Germline V gene sequence: CDR1 SGHDN, CDR2 FVKESK. CDR3 DNA (partial): TGTGCCAGCAGCCCAGCAGGGGTGCAA. It translates to CASSPAGVQ. The full-length CDR3 reads as CASSPAGVQLFF.

Comments on this clone: The read terminates 3 residues before the CDR3 end, so the remaining end is supplied by the germline J gene. This chain connects TRBV10-3 to TRBJ2-5; the match to TRBD2 covers 7 bases. Looked up from germline, CDR1 is ENHRY and CDR2 is SYGVKD. J gave up 1 base and V 1 base, and 3 bases lay outside the gene matches. There are 15 residues in the CDR3. CDR3: CAISEWRTSQETQYF. Incomplete CDR3 DNA: TGTGCCATCAGTGAGTGGAGGACTAGCCAAGAGACC.

As regards this clone: The read ends 3 residues before the CDR3 terminus; that terminus is restored from the germline J gene. The chain links TRBV7-2 to TRBJ2-5, with 10 bases that match TRBD1. In germline, CDR1 is SGHTA, CDR2 FQGNSA. V gave up 5 bases and J gave up 3 bases; unmatched junction bases: 0. This CDR3 comprises 13 residues. The chain's CDR3 is CASSGTGEETQYF. The sequenced CDR3 bases are TGTGCCAGCAGCGGGACAGGGGAAGAGACC.

In the case of this clone: Coverage ceases 3 residues before the CDR3 finishes, and the germline J gene fills in the end. The chain uses TRBV2 and TRBJ2-3, with D possibly TRBD1 on 7 matching bases. Germline V gene data show CDR1 as SNHLY and CDR2 as FYNNEI. CDR3 length: 13 residues. The V end lost 7 bases, the J end lost 3 bases, and 11 bases lay between the germline ends. The sequenced part of the CDR3 DNA is TGTGCCAGCATACAGGGGAGGACAGATACG. This sequence encodes CASIQGRTDT. The CDR3 reads in full as CASIQGRTDTQYF.

As to this clone: The read terminates 3 residues before the CDR3 end, so the remaining end is supplied by the germline J gene. V usage is TRBV20-1 and J usage is TRBJ2-7; the D gene is possibly TRBD1 (5 bases). V shed 0 bases and J shed 0 bases, with 9 bases lying between them. CDR3 size: 14 residues. Germline CDR1 and CDR2: DFQATT and SNEGSKA (reference sequence). This CDR3 reads CSAREETASYEQYF. CDR3 DNA, as far as it was read: TGCAGTGCTAGAGAGGAGACAGCCTCCTACGAG.

The part of the CDR3 DNA that was read is TGTGCCAGCAGCTCGGGACAGATCTACGAG. Protein sequence: CASSSGQIYE. The complete CDR3 protein is CASSSGQIYEQYF. J is TRBJ2-7 and V is TRBV28, with 7 bases matching TRBD1. The CDR3 is cut off 3 residues early in the read; its end comes from the germline J gene. From germline, CDR1 is MDHEN and CDR2 SYDVKM. V dropped 6 bases and J dropped 3; count of bases not matched to a gene: 5. The CDR3 runs to 13 residues.

Remarks on this clone: The read comes to an end 3 residues before the CDR3 does, leaving the germline J gene to fill in the end. The rearrangement links TRBV5-4 to TRBJ1-1, with 7 bases that match TRBD1. CDR3 length: 14 residues. Germline-derived CDR1 and CDR2 are SGHNT and YYREEE (reference sequence). The V and J ends lost 1 base and 1 base, in that order; junction bases with no gene match: 1. CDR3 region: CASSLTGENTEAFF. CDR3 bases read: TGTGCCAGCAGCTTGACAGGGGAGAACACTGAA.

As regards this clone: The read falls 3 residues short of the CDR3 end, and the missing part is taken from the germline J gene. The V gene is TRBV11-2, the J gene TRBJ1-4, with TRBD1 matching over 8 bases. Looked up from germline, CDR1 is SGHAT and CDR2 is FQNNGV. This CDR3 has 14 amino acids. V lost 5 bases to trimming and J lost 7 bases; unmatched junction nucleotides: 6. CDR3 loop: CASSQGARGEKLFF. The CDR3 DNA, read in part, is TGTGCCAGCAGCCAGGGGGCGCGGGGTGAAAAA. The variable domain in full, with the rest retrieved from reference TRBV11-2 and TRBJ1-4, is EAGVAQSPRYKIIEKRQSVAFWCNPISGHATLYWYQQILGQGPKLLIQFQNNGVVDDSQLPKDRFSAERLKGVDSTLKIQPAKLEDSAVYLCASSQGARGEKLFFGSGTQLSVL.

According to its frequency, this clone is medium-sized. Sequencing ends 3 residues short of the CDR3 end; the germline J gene provides the rest. This chain connects TRBV12-3 or TRBV12-4 to TRBJ1-4, with D possibly being TRBD1 (5 bases). Trimming pared 3 bases from V and 7 bases from J, leaving 6 bases between. The length of the CDR3 is 12 residues. This chain's CDR3 is CASSFRAEKLFF. CDR3 DNA (partial): TGTGCCAGCAGTTTCAGGGCTGAAAAA.

Of note for this clone: Sequencing ends 3 residues short of the CDR3 end; the germline J gene provides the rest. The chain joins TRBV30 to TRBJ1-1; maybe TRBD1 (6 bases). V dropped 2 bases and J dropped 6 bases, with 16 bases sitting between them. The germline V gene encodes CDR1 GTSNPN and CDR2 SVGIG (reference sequence). The CDR3 is 14 amino acids. CDR3 DNA, as far as it was read: TGTGCCTGGAGTAGAAAGACAGGACTCTCTGAA. This translates into CAWSRKTGLSE. From start to end, the CDR3 is CAWSRKTGLSEAFF.

Concerning this clone itself: The read falls 3 residues short of the CDR3 end, and the missing part is taken from the germline J gene. This chain links TRBV5-1 with TRBJ2-5; D is uncertain. This CDR3 contains 12 residues. CDR1 and CDR2 (germline): SGHRS, YFSETQ. V dropped 4 bases and J dropped 3 bases, with 7 bases sitting between them. CDR3 DNA, as far as it was read: TGCGCCAGCAGCGAGCGTAAAGAGACC. It codes for CASSERKET. The complete CDR3 sequence is CASSERKETQYF.

Note on this clone: The sequence runs out 3 residues before the end of the CDR3; the remainder is reconstructed from the germline J gene. The chain couples TRBV27 to TRBJ2-2; 11 bases match TRBD1. J gave up 4 bases and V 4 bases, and 5 bases lay outside the gene matches. The germline V gene has CDR1 MNHEY and CDR2 SMNVEV (reference sequence). The CDR3 is made up of 16 amino acids. CDR3 bases read: TGTGCCAGCAGTTGGCCCGGGACAGGGGGCACCGGGGAG. Residues: CASSWPGTGGTGE. The full CDR3 is CASSWPGTGGTGELFF.

As concerns this clone: Read data end 3 residues before the CDR3 end; the end is taken from the germline J gene. The gene calls are TRBV10-3 and TRBJ2-2, with TRBD2 as a possible D gene (6 bases). Deletions cut 10 bases from V and 7 bases from J, with 16 bases between. This CDR3 comprises 13 residues. CDR1 and CDR2 from the germline V gene are ENHRY and SYGVKD. The sequenced CDR3 bases are TGTGCCAGTAAAGGGGCGGGGAACGGGGAG. It codes for CASKGAGNGE. The full CDR3 sequence reads CASKGAGNGELFF.

On this clone itself: The CDR3 extends 3 residues past the end of the read, so its final part is completed from the germline J gene. The rearrangement joins TRBV7-9 to TRBJ2-1; 9 bases are shared with TRBD2. V was pared by 4 bases and J by 6 bases, with 7 bases of the junction left unmatched. Germline CDR1 reads SEHNR; CDR2 reads FQNEAQ (reference sequence). The CDR3 is 15 residues long. CDR3 DNA, as far as it was read: TGTGCCAGCAGCTCCCTGACTAGCGGCGGCAATGAG. As protein: CASSSLTSGGNE. The whole CDR3 is CASSSLTSGGNEQFF.

A remark on this clone: The CDR3 extends 3 residues past the end of the read, so its final part is completed from the germline J gene. V usage is TRBV2 and J usage is TRBJ2-2, with D perhaps matching TRBD2 (6 bases). The CDR3 totals 15 residues. CDR1 is SNHLY and CDR2 is FYNNEI in the germline V gene. Trimming cost V 6 bases and J 4 bases, with 15 bases left between them. The CDR3 here is CASSIGTSGTGELFF. Incomplete CDR3 DNA: TGTGCCAGCAGCATAGGGACTTCGGGCACCGGGGAG.